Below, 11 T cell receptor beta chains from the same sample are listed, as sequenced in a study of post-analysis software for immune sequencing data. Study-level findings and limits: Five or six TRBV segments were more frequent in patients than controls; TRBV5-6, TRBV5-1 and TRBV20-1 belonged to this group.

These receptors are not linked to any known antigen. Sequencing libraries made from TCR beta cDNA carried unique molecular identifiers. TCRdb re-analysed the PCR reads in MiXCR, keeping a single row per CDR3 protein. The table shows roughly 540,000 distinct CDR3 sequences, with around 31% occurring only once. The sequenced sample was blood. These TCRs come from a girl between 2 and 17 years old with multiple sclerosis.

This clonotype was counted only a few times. The CDR3, as DNA: TGTGCCAGCACCCCGACCTTCCCCGATCAGCCCCAGCATTTT. Its protein product is CASTPTFPDQPQHF. V usage is TRBV28 and J usage is TRBJ1-5; D remains ambiguous. Germline V gives CDR1 MDHEN, CDR2 SYDVKM. The CDR3 has 14 amino acids. V was clipped by 7 bases and J by 5 bases, with 15 bases between them.

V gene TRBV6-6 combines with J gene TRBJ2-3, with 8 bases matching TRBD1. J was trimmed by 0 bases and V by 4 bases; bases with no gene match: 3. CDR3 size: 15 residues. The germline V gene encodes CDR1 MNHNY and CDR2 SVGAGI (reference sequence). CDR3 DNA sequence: TGTGCCAGCAGTTCCCGACAGGGGAGCACAGATACGCAGTATTTT. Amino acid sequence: CASSSRQGSTDTQYF.

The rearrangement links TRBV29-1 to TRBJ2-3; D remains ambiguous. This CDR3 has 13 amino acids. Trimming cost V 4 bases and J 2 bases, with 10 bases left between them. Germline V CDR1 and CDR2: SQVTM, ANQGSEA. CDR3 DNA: TGCAGCGTTGGTCCCCTGACCACAGATACGCAGTATTTT. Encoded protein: CSVGPLTTDTQYF.

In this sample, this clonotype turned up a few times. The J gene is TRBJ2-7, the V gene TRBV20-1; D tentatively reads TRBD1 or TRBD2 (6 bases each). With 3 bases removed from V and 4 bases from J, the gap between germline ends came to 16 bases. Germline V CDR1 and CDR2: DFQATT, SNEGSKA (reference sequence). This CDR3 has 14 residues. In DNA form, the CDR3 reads TGCAGTGCTAGTAACAGGGAGGAAGGTTACGAGCAGTACTTC. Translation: CSASNREEGYEQYF.

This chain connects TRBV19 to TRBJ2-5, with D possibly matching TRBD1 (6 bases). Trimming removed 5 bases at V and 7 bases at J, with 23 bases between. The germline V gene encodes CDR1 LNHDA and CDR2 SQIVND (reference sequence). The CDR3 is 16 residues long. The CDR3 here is CASSFRTARGNGTQYF. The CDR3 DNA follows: TGTGCCAGTAGTTTCCGGACAGCCCGGGGTAACGGGACCCAGTACTTC.

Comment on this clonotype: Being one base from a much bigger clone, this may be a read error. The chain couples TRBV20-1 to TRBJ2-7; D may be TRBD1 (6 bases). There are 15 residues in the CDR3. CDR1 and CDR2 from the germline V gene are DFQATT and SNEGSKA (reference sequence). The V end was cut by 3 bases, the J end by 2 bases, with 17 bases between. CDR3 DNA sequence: TGCAGTGCTAGCTCCCCTGAGGGACACCCCTACGAGCAGTACTTC. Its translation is CSASSPEGHPYEQYF.

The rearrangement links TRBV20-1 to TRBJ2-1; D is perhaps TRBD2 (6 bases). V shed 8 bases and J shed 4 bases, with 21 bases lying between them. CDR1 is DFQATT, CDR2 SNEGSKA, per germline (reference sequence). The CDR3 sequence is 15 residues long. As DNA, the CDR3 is TGCAGTACTCCATTCCCGGGAGATATTTACAATGAGCAGTTCTTC. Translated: CSTPFPGDIYNEQFF.

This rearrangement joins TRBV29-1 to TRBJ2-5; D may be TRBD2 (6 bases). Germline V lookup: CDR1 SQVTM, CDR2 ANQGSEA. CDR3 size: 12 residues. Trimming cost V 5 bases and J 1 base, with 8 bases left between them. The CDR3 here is CSVRRGQETQYF. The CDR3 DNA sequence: TGCAGCGTTAGGAGGGGCCAAGAGACCCAGTACTTC.

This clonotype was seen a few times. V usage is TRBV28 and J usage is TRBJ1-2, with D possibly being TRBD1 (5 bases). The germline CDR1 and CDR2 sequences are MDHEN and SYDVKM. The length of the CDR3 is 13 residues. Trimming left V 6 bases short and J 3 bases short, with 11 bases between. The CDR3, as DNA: TGTGCCAGCAGGCCGGGACCTGACTATGGCTACACCTTC. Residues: CASRPGPDYGYTF.

CDR3 residues: CASSLLIRGEYEQYF. The CDR3 DNA follows: TGTGCCAGCAGCTTACTGATCAGGGGCGAATACGAGCAGTACTTC. The V and J genes are TRBV11-2 and TRBJ2-7; TRBD1 might be the D (6 bases). The V gene's germline CDR1 is SGHAT and CDR2 FQNNGV. The CDR3 sequence is 15 residues long. Trimming pared 2 bases from V and 4 bases from J, leaving 15 bases between.

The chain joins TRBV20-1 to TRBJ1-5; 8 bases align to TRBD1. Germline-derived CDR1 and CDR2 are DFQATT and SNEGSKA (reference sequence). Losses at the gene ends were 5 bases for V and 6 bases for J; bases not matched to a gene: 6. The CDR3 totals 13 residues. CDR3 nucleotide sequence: TGCAGTGCTGGACAGGGTACAAGTCAGCCCCAGCATTTT. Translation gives CSAGQGTSQPQHF.